This T cell receptor (beta chain) was documented in a study of T-cell memory formation after mild COVID-19. TCRdb reprocessed the 5' RACE reads with MiXCR, giving one entry per CDR3 protein. The top ten clones hold 22% of a sample with under 350,000 distinct CDR3 sequences, around 15% of them seen once. Study conclusions and caveats: Contracting CD4+ clones were located mainly in CM and EM, and CD8+ clones in EMRA.

The germline CDR1 and CDR2 sequences are MNHNS and SASEGT. This CDR3 comprises 13 residues. Trimming left V 7 bases short and J 3 bases short, with 12 bases between. This clonotype was seen repeatedly, ten times or more. Its target is not known. Sequenced sample: PBMCs or a T cell subset sorted from them (not recorded which). The chain recombines TRBV6-1 with TRBJ1-2, with unresolved D. This receptor was taken from a man younger than 35 who had mild COVID-19 (a few samples of this study predate the infection). Cell type and time point are not known. CDR3 DNA sequence: TGTGCCAGCACCGAAGATGTCGACTATGGCTACACCTTC. It specifies CASTEDVDYGYTF.